The 19 T cell receptor beta chains reported below all come from one sample, sequenced in a study of CD8 T cells in ankylosing spondylitis. TCRdb reprocessed the 5' RACE reads via MiXCR and lists one record per CDR3 protein. The table lists some 300,000 distinct CDR3 sequences, roughly 20% of them singletons. Material: blood, either unsorted or a sorted T cell fraction (not recorded which). The receptors were sampled from a female donor with ankylosing spondylitis or in good health (not recorded which).

CDR3 nucleotide sequence: TGTGCCAGCAGCCAAGATGGGGCGCGCACAGATACGCAGTATTTT. Translation: CASSQDGARTDTQYF. This sequence joins TRBV3-1 and TRBJ2-3; weak D call: TRBD1 (5 bases). The V end lost 0 bases, the J end lost 1 base, and 8 bases lay between the germline ends. The CDR3 has 15 residues. Germline lookup yields CDR1 LGHDT and CDR2 YNNKEL (reference sequence).

The chain uses TRBV9 and TRBJ1-1; D perhaps matches TRBD1 (5 bases). The V gene's germline CDR1 is SGDLS and CDR2 YYNGEE. V was trimmed by 2 bases and J by 3 bases, leaving 14 bases between them. The CDR3 runs 15 residues. DNA for the CDR3: TGTGCCAGCAGCGTGTCTCTTGGGGCGGACACTGAAGCTTTCTTT. Protein: CASSVSLGADTEAFF.

This clonotype was detected a few times. The chain joins TRBV10-3 to TRBJ2-7, with no clear D. Germline V CDR1 and CDR2: ENHRY, SYGVKD. Between the trimmed V and J ends, which lost 3 bases and 2 bases, there was a span of 11 bases. This CDR3 spans 14 amino acids. CDR3 region: CAISDNSPPYEQYF. The CDR3 nucleotides read TGTGCCATCAGTGACAATAGCCCTCCCTACGAGCAGTACTTC.

This clonotype has a handful of counts. The rearrangement links TRBV7-8 to TRBJ1-3; weak D call: TRBD1 (5 bases). Between the trimmed V and J ends, which lost 5 bases and 1 base, there was a span of 15 bases. This CDR3 has 16 residues. Germline loops: CDR1 SGHVS, CDR2 FQNEAQ. The CDR3 region has the DNA TGTGCCAGCAGCCACCCCTGGGACCTATCTGGAAACACCATATATTTT. Translation gives CASSHPWDLSGNTIYF. The full variable domain, completed using reference TRBV7-8 and TRBJ1-3, is GAGVSQSPRYKVAKRGQDVALRCDPISGHVSLFWYQQALGQGPEFLTYFQNEAQLDKSGLPSDRFFAERPEGSVSTLKIQRTQQEDSAVYLCASSHPWDLSGNTIYFGEGSWLTVV.

This clonotype was seen a single time. The rearrangement uses TRBV21-1 and TRBJ2-7; the table gives TRBD2 as D, unverified against the DNA. TRBV21-1 is flagged as a pseudogene. The CDR3 loop spans 16 amino acids. CDR3 in DNA: TGTGCCAGCAGCAAAGCGGAAGTGACTAGCGTCTACGAGCAGTACTTC. It encodes CASSKAEVTSVYEQYF.

Regarding this clonotype: The junction shows a germline mismatch at one end, possibly a read error. The chain employs TRBV27 and TRBJ2-7; D unresolved. The germline V gene has CDR1 MNHEY and CDR2 SMNVEV (reference sequence). The CDR3 is 13 amino acids. The CDR3 DNA sequence: TGTGCCAGCAGTTTGATGAGCTCCTACGAGCTGTACTTC. This gives the protein CASSLMSSYELYF.

The genes are TRBV20-1 and TRBJ2-1, with D possibly being TRBD1 or TRBD2 (5 bases each). Between the trimmed V and J ends, which lost 6 bases and 0 bases, there was a span of 18 bases. Germline CDR1 DFQATT, CDR2 SNEGSKA (reference sequence). The CDR3 totals 16 residues. The CDR3 loop is CSAHPGRPSSYNEQFF. The CDR3 DNA reads TGCAGTGCCCACCCGGGACGACCGAGCTCCTACAATGAGCAGTTCTTC.

This clonotype was counted a few times. The chain is built from TRBV9 and TRBJ2-2; 7 positions match TRBD2. The V and J ends lost 4 bases and 4 bases, in that order; junction bases with no gene match: 13. The CDR3 sequence is 17 residues long. The germline V gene encodes CDR1 SGDLS and CDR2 YYNGEE. The CDR3 DNA is TGTGCCAGCAGCCCCCGAACCGGCGCGGGGGTCACCGGGGAGCTGTTTTTT. It translates to CASSPRTGAGVTGELFF. Full variable domain (rest looked up from reference TRBV9 and TRBJ2-2): DSGVTQTPKHLITATGQRVTLRCSPRSGDLSVYWYQQSLDQGLQFLIQYYNGEERAKGNILERFSAQQFPDLHSELNLSSLELGDSALYFCASSPRTGAGVTGELFFGEGSRLTVL.

Only a few counts were recorded for this clonotype. The chain is built from TRBV6-5 and TRBJ2-7; TRBD2 agrees at 7 bases. The V gene's germline CDR1 is MNHEY and CDR2 SVGAGI. The CDR3 spans 14 residues. Germline trimming cut 0 bases from V and 7 bases from J; bases unmatched to any gene: 6. The CDR3 loop is CASSYSSRAGEQYF. In nucleotides, the CDR3 is TGTGCCAGCAGTTACTCGAGTAGAGCGGGGGAGCAGTACTTC.

The DNA of the CDR3 is TGTGCCAGCAGCTCCCCACTAGCAGCGACCTACAATGAGCAGTTCTTC. Its protein product is CASSSPLAATYNEQFF. This chain joins TRBV5-4 and TRBJ2-1; possibly TRBD2 for D (6 bases). CDR1 and CDR2 (germline): SGHNT, YYREEE (reference sequence). Between the trimmed V and J ends, which lost 3 bases and 2 bases, there was a span of 15 bases. The CDR3 consists of 16 residues.

This rearrangement joins TRBV20-1 to TRBJ2-7; TRBD2 is a possible D gene (6 bases). This CDR3 has 13 residues. Germline V gene sequence: CDR1 DFQATT, CDR2 SNEGSKA (reference sequence). With 2 bases removed from V and 3 bases from J, the gap between germline ends came to 11 bases. The CDR3 here is CSARNAGIYEQYF. For the CDR3, the DNA is TGCAGTGCTAGAAATGCGGGGATCTACGAGCAGTACTTC.

This clonotype was counted ten times or more. The chain recombines TRBV29-1 with TRBJ2-4; no definite D call. CDR3 length: 11 residues. The germline gives CDR1 SQVTM, CDR2 ANQGSEA. Trimming took off 0 bases at V and 9 bases at J, with 6 bases between the two ends. CDR3 amino acids: CSVEDQLIQYF. The CDR3, as DNA: TGCAGCGTTGAAGATCAACTCATTCAGTACTTC.

This clonotype came up a few times. This chain uses TRBV20-1 with TRBJ2-5; 10 positions agree with TRBD2. The length of the CDR3 is 16 residues. Germline-derived CDR1 and CDR2 are DFQATT and SNEGSKA (reference sequence). Germline trimming cut 3 bases from V and 5 bases from J; bases unmatched to any gene: 12. The CDR3 bases are TGCAGTGCTAGCGGTCGAGCGGGAGGGCCAGGGGAGACCCAGTACTTC. As protein: CSASGRAGGPGETQYF.

This sequence joins TRBV29-1 and TRBJ1-1; the D gene is possibly TRBD1 (5 bases). Trimming stripped 6 bases from V and 3 bases from J, with 14 bases between. CDR3 length: 13 amino acids. The germline V gene encodes CDR1 SQVTM and CDR2 ANQGSEA. The CDR3 protein is CSVTVAGDTEAFF. DNA for the CDR3: TGCAGCGTAACGGTTGCGGGGGACACTGAAGCTTTCTTT.

This clonotype was recorded a few times. The chain uses TRBV20-1 and TRBJ2-7; D is possibly TRBD1 (6 bases). CDR1 and CDR2 from the germline V gene are DFQATT and SNEGSKA (reference sequence). Between the trimmed V and J ends, which lost 5 bases and 2 bases, there was a span of 10 bases. The CDR3 totals 12 residues. For the CDR3, the DNA is TGCAGTGCTCTTCGGACAGCCTACGAGCAGTACTTC. This sequence encodes CSALRTAYEQYF.

In this sample, this clonotype turned up a few times. The chain joins TRBV29-1 to TRBJ2-1; 8 bases align to TRBD2. The CDR3 is made up of 13 amino acids. Unmatched junction bases numbered 11, after V lost 7 bases and J lost 9 bases. The germline CDR1 and CDR2 sequences are SQVTM and ANQGSEA. The CDR3 loop is CSATPGGNGEQFF. The CDR3 DNA is TGCAGCGCAACGCCGGGGGGGAACGGTGAGCAGTTCTTC.

This clonotype was detected only a few times. The V gene is TRBV15, the J gene TRBJ1-4, with 10 bases lining up with TRBD1. This CDR3 spans 16 amino acids. Germline loops: CDR1 LNHNV, CDR2 YYDKDF (reference sequence). The V gene end was trimmed by 3 bases and the J gene end by 5 bases; junction bases not matched to a gene: 6. DNA of the CDR3: TGTGCCACCAGCAGCGCAAGGACAGGGGGGAATGAAAAACTGTTTTTT. It yields the protein CATSSARTGGNEKLFF.

This sequence joins TRBV20-1 and TRBJ2-3, with D possibly being TRBD1 or TRBD2 (5 bases each). V lost 7 bases and J lost 1, with 12 bases in between. Germline V gene lookup returns CDR1 DFQATT and CDR2 SNEGSKA (reference sequence). The CDR3 is 13 residues long. CDR3 in amino acids: CSGGWDGTDTQYF. The CDR3 DNA reads as TGCAGTGGCGGGTGGGACGGCACAGATACGCAGTATTTT.

This clonotype has just a few counts. The V call is TRBV28, the J call TRBJ2-5, with a possible D match to TRBD2 (5 bases). The germline V gene encodes CDR1 MDHEN and CDR2 SYDVKM. The CDR3 loop spans 12 amino acids. The germline V and J ends were trimmed by 8 bases and 4 bases, with 11 bases remaining between them. CDR3 in amino acids: CASGRAVETQYF. CDR3 sequence (DNA): TGTGCCAGCGGGCGAGCGGTAGAGACCCAGTACTTC.